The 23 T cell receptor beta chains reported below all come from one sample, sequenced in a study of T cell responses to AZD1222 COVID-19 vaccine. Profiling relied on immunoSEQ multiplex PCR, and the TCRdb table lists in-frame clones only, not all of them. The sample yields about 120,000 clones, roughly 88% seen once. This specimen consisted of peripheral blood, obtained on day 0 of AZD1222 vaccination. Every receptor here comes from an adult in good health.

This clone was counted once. The CDR3 sequence is CASSNRRSTEAFF. CDR3 bases: TGTGCCAGCAGTAATCGACGGAGCACTGAAGCTTTCTTT. The V gene is TRBV6-5, the J gene TRBJ1-1; the D is unclear. The CDR3 loop spans 13 amino acids. V was clipped by 5 bases and J by 4 bases, with 11 bases between them. CDR1 MNHEY and CDR2 SVGAGI come from the germline V gene.

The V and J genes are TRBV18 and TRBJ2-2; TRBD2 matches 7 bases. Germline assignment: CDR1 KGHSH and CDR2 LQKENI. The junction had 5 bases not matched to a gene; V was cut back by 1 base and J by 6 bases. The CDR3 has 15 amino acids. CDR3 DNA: TGTGCCAGCTCACCACTCCAGGGAGGGTCCGGGGAGCTGTTTTTT. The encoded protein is CASSPLQGGSGELFF.

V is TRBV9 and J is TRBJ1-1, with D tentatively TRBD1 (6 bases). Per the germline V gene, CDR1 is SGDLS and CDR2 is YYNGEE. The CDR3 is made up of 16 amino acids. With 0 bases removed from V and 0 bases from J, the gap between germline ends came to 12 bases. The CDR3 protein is CASSVEAGVVNTEAFF. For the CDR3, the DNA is TGTGCCAGCAGCGTAGAGGCAGGGGTTGTGAACACTGAAGCTTTCTTT.

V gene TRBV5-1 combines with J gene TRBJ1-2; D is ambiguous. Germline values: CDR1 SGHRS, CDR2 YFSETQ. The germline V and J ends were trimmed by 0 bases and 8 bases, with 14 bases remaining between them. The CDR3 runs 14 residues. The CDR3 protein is CASSLGQASMGYTF. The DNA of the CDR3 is TGCGCCAGCAGCTTGGGTCAGGCCTCTATGGGCTACACCTTC.

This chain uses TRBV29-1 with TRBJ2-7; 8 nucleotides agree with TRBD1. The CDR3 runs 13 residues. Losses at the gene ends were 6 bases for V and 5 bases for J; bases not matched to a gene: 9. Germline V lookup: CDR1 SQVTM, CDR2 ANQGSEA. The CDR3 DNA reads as TGCAGCGTCCTGTCAGGGGGCGACCACGAGCAGTACTTC. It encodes CSVLSGGDHEQYF.

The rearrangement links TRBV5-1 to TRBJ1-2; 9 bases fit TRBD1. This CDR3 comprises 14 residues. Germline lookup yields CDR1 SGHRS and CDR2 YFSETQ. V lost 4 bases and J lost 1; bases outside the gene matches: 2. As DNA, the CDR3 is TGCGCCAGCAGCCCGGGACAGGGTAACTATGGCTACACCTTC. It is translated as CASSPGQGNYGYTF.

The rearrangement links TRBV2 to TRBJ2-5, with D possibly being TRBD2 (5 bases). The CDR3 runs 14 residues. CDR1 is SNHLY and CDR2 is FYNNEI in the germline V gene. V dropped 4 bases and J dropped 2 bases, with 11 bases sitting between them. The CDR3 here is CASSGLAEQETQYF. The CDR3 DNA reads TGTGCCAGCAGTGGGCTAGCTGAACAAGAGACCCAGTACTTC.

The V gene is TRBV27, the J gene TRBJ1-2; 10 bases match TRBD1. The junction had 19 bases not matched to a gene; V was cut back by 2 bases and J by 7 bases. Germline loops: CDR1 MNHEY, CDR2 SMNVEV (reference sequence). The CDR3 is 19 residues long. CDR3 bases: TGTGCCAGCAGTTTAAGAGTCCGGGACAGGGGCCAAGACAAGGGTGGCTACACCTTC. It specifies CASSLRVRDRGQDKGGYTF.

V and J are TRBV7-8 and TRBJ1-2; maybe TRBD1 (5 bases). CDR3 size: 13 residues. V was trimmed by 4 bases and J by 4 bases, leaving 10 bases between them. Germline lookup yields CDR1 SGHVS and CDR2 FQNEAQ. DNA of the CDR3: TGTGCCAGCAGCTCACGACAGTTCTATGGCTACACCTTC. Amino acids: CASSSRQFYGYTF.

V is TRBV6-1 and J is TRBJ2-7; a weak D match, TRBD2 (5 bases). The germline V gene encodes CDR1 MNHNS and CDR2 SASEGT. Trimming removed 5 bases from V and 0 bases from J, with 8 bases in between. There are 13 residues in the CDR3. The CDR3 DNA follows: TGTGCCAGCAGTATCGGGAACTCCTACGAGCAGTACTTC. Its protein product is CASSIGNSYEQYF.

CDR3 residues: CASSLRTETNYGYTF. DNA of the CDR3: TGTGCCAGCAGCTTAAGGACAGAGACTAACTATGGCTACACCTTC. The genes are TRBV11-2 and TRBJ1-2; maybe TRBD1 (6 bases). Germline V gene data show CDR1 as SGHAT and CDR2 as FQNNGV. The CDR3 length is 15 residues. Trimming pared 2 bases from V and 0 bases from J, leaving 10 bases between.

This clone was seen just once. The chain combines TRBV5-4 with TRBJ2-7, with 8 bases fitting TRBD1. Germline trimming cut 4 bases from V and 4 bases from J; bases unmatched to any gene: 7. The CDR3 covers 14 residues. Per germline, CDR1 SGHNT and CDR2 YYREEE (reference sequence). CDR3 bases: TGTGCCAGCAGCCTGCAGGGGGCAGGGTACGAGCAGTACTTC. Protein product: CASSLQGAGYEQYF.

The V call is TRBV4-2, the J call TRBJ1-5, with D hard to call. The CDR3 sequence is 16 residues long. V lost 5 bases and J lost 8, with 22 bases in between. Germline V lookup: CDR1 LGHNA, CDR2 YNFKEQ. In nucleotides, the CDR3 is TGTGCCAGCAGCTTCCGTCGCCTGGGGTCCTCGGAGCCCCAGCATTTT. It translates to CASSFRRLGSSEPQHF.

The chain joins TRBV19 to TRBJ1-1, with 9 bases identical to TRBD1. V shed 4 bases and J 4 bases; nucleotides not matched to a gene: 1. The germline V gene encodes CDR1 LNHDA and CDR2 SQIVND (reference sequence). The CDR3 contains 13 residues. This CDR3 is CASSRGQGTEAFF. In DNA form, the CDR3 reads TGTGCCAGTAGTAGGGGACAGGGCACTGAAGCTTTCTTT.

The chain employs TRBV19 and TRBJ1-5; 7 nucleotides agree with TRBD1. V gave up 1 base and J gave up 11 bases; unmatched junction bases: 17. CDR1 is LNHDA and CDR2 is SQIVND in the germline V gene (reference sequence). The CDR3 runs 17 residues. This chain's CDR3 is CASSIVSRGQESGAQHF. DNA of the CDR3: TGTGCCAGTAGTATAGTATCCCGAGGACAGGAGTCAGGAGCCCAGCATTTT.

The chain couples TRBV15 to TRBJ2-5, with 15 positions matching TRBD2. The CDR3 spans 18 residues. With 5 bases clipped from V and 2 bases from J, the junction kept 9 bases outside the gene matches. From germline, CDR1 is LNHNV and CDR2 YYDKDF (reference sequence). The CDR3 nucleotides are TGTGCCACCAGCGCCGGGACTAGCGGGGGGCCCTTACAAGAGACCCAGTACTTC. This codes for CATSAGTSGGPLQETQYF.

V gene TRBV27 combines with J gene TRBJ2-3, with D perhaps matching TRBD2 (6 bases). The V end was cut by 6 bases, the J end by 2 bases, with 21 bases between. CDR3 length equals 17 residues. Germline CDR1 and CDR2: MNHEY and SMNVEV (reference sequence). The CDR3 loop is CASSIGTSSSPTDTQYF. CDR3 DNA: TGTGCCAGCAGCATCGGGACTTCAAGTTCCCCCACAGATACGCAGTATTTT.

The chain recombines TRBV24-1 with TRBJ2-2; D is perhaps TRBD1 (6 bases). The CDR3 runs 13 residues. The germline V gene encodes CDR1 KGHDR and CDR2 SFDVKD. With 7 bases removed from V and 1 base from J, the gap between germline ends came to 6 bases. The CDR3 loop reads CATSRGNTGELFF. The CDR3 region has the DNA TGTGCCACCAGCAGGGGGAACACCGGGGAGCTGTTTTTT.

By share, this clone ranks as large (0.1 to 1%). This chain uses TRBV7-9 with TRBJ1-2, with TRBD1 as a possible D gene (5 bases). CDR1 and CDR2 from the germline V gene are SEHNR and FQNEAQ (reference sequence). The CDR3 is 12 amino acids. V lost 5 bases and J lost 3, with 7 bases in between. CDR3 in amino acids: CASSTGHYGYTF. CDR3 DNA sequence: TGTGCCAGCAGCACGGGGCACTATGGCTACACCTTC.

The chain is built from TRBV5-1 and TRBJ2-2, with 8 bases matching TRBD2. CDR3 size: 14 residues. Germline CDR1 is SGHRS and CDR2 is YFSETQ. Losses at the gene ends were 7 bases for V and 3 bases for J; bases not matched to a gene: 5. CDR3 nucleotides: TGCGCCAGCTGGGAACTAGCGGACACCGGGGAGCTGTTTTTT. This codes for CASWELADTGELFF.

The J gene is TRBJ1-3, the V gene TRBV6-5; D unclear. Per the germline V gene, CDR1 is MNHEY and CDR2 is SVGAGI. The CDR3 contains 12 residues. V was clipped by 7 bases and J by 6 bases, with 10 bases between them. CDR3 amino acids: CASTAGKNTIYF. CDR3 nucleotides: TGTGCCAGCACCGCAGGAAAAAACACCATATATTTT.

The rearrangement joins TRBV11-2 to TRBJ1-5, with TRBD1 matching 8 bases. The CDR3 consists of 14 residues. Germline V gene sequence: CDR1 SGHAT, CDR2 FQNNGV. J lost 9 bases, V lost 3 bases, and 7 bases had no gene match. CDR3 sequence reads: CASSLDGQGSPQHF. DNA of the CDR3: TGTGCCAGCAGCTTGGATGGACAGGGATCGCCCCAGCATTTT. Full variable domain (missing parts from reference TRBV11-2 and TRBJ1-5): EAGVAQSPRYKIIEKRQSVAFWCNPISGHATLYWYQQILGQGPKLLIQFQNNGVVDDSQLPKDRFSAERLKGVDSTLKIQPAKLEDSAVYLCASSLDGQGSPQHFGDGTRLSIL.

The CDR3: CASSREGYRSGNTIYF. CDR3 coding DNA: TGTGCCAGCAGCCGGGAGGGGTACAGGTCTGGAAACACCATATATTTT. The chain employs TRBV7-2 and TRBJ1-3, with a weak D call TRBD1 (5 bases). This CDR3 is built from 16 residues. Deletions cut 5 bases from V and 1 base from J, with 15 bases between. CDR1 is SGHTA, CDR2 FQGNSA, per germline.